This T cell receptor beta chain is from a study of T cell repertoires in cytomegalovirus infection. Study details: Through public TCR beta signatures, both CMV infection and matching HLA type were indicated. Study results and limitations: In two of eight donors, the top clonotype was HLA-C-restricted CMV-specific.

MiXCR, run by TCRdb on the reads, gives a single entry per CDR3 protein. This sample yields roughly 700,000 distinct CDR3 sequences, of which about 30% are seen a single time; 18% belongs to the top ten. In the case of this clonotype: Its antigen remains unknown.

Trimming took 8 bases from V and 5 from J, leaving 27 bases between them. The CDR3 length is 17 residues. In germline, CDR1 is MNHEY, CDR2 SVGEGT. This clonotype was obtained from a human donor in good health (CMV status not recorded). Some clones in this sample may be carry-over from other donors' samples. Sequences were derived from cultured PBMCs, sampled from culture after CMV antigen stimulation. V and J are TRBV6-2 or TRBV6-3 and TRBJ1-2; D unresolved. The DNA for the CDR3 is TGTGCCAGCGCCGGTTCCCAACCATATACGAACCCTTATGGCTACACCTTC. Its translation: CASAGSQPYTNPYGYTF.